The 15 T cell receptor beta chains reported below all come from one sample, sequenced in a study of cytomegalovirus exposure and HLA in healthy donors. Amplification used 60 Vbeta primers and 13 Jbeta primers. Method: immunoSEQ multiplex PCR; TCRdb's copy keeps in-frame clones and lacks some. The data hold 150,000 or so clones, with roughly 77% observed a single time. Sequencing used PBMCs. These receptors were taken from a male donor in good health and CMV-seronegative.

CDR3 bases: TGCGCCAGCAGCCAAGAAGCTCCAGGACAGACTAAAGCTTTCTTT. This sequence encodes CASSQEAPGQTKAFF. The chain carries TRBV4-1 and TRBJ1-1; weak D call: TRBD1 (6 bases). This CDR3 contains 15 residues. Trimming removed 0 bases from V and 9 bases from J, with 17 bases in between. Germline lookup yields CDR1 MGHRA and CDR2 YSYEKL.

The genes are TRBV2 and TRBJ2-7; TRBD2 is a possible D gene (7 bases). The V and J ends lost 4 bases and 4 bases respectively, with 17 bases between them. The CDR3 extends over 15 amino acids. The germline V gene has CDR1 SNHLY and CDR2 FYNNEI. The CDR3 sequence: CASSGGGGEIYEQYF. The CDR3 nucleotides read TGTGCCAGCAGTGGGGGAGGGGGGGAGATATACGAGCAGTACTTC.

The chain employs TRBV6-1 and TRBJ2-5, with a weak D call TRBD1 (5 bases). Trimming removed 3 bases at V and 6 bases at J, with 17 bases between. From germline, CDR1 is MNHNS and CDR2 SASEGT. The CDR3 is 15 residues long. The CDR3 reads CASSDPAGLGKTQYF. CDR3 DNA: TGTGCCAGCAGTGATCCCGCAGGGTTGGGTAAGACCCAGTACTTC.

The V call is TRBV7-2, the J call TRBJ2-3; no reliable D call. Trimming pared 5 bases from V and 3 bases from J, leaving 6 bases between. Germline V lookup: CDR1 SGHTA, CDR2 FQGNSA. CDR3 length: 12 amino acids. This CDR3 is CASSPSTDTQYF. CDR3 nucleotide sequence: TGTGCCAGCAGCCCTTCGACAGATACGCAGTATTTT.

The V call is TRBV18, the J call TRBJ2-2; 9 nucleotides line up with TRBD1. The CDR3 runs to 16 residues. Germline V gene sequence: CDR1 KGHSH, CDR2 LQKENI. The V gene end was trimmed by 5 bases and the J gene end by 2 bases; junction bases not matched to a gene: 6. CDR3 residues: CASSTRDRENTGELFF. The CDR3 region has the DNA TGTGCCAGCTCAACCCGGGACAGGGAAAACACCGGGGAGCTGTTTTTT.

The chain uses TRBV7-3 and TRBJ1-1; 9 nucleotides line up with TRBD1. V was pared by 5 bases and J by 4 bases, with 2 bases of the junction left unmatched. The CDR3 has 13 amino acids. Looked up from germline, CDR1 is SGHTA and CDR2 is FQGTGA. The CDR3 region is CASSTTGGTEAFF. CDR3 in DNA: TGTGCCAGCAGCACGACAGGGGGCACTGAAGCTTTCTTT.

This clone was observed a few times. V gene TRBV6-6 combines with J gene TRBJ1-2, with 9 bases matching TRBD1. Losses at the gene ends were 4 bases for V and 2 bases for J; bases not matched to a gene: 5. CDR1 MNHNY and CDR2 SVGAGI come from the germline V gene (reference sequence). This CDR3 comprises 15 residues. CDR3 residues: CASSLLGTGNYGYTF. The CDR3 DNA follows: TGTGCCAGCAGTTTGCTTGGGACAGGGAACTATGGCTACACCTTC.

The chain combines TRBV18 with TRBJ1-1; no clear D gene. Germline-derived CDR1 and CDR2 are KGHSH and LQKENI. The CDR3 length is 15 residues. V lost 0 bases and J lost 1, with 9 bases in between. CDR3 in amino acids: CASSPPAGSNTEAFF. The CDR3, as DNA: TGTGCCAGCTCACCACCGGCAGGTTCGAACACTGAAGCTTTCTTT. Complete variable domain (other parts from reference TRBV18 and TRBJ1-1): NAGVMQNPRHLVRRRGQEARLRCSPMKGHSHVYWYRQLPEEGLKFMVYLQKENIIDESGMPKERFSAEFPKEGPSILRIQQVVRGDSAAYFCASSPPAGSNTEAFFGQGTRLTVV.

The CDR3 DNA follows: TGCAGCGTCCTGACAGGGTTCGGCGGCTACACCTTC. Protein sequence: CSVLTGFGGYTF. The J gene is TRBJ1-2, the V gene TRBV29-1; TRBD1 agrees at 7 bases. The CDR3 covers 12 residues. V trimming: 6 bases; J trimming: 8 bases; junction bases outside the gene matches: 9. The V gene's germline CDR1 is SQVTM and CDR2 ANQGSEA.

The table lists this clone with a few counts. The chain uses TRBV7-3 and TRBJ2-2; D not certain. This CDR3 has 14 amino acids. Trimming stripped 4 bases from V and 1 base from J, with 7 bases between. CDR1 is SGHTA, CDR2 FQGTGA, per germline. The CDR3 is CASSSSRNTGELFF. CDR3 in DNA: TGTGCCAGCAGCTCCTCCAGGAACACCGGGGAGCTGTTTTTT.

The V gene is TRBV7-2, the J gene TRBJ1-1, with 7 positions matching TRBD1. Germline lookup yields CDR1 SGHTA and CDR2 FQGNSA. V lost 1 base, J lost 1 base, and 3 bases stayed unmatched. The CDR3 totals 15 residues. This CDR3 reads CASSLGAGGNTEAFF. In nucleotides, the CDR3 is TGTGCCAGCAGCTTAGGGGCAGGGGGGAACACTGAAGCTTTCTTT.

The chain links TRBV19 to TRBJ2-2; 8 nucleotides match TRBD1. CDR1 is LNHDA and CDR2 is SQIVND in the germline V gene (reference sequence). Trimming took 7 bases from V and 3 from J; bases not matched to a gene: 4. This CDR3 spans 14 amino acids. The CDR3 is CASIHRGDTGELFF. Here the CDR3 DNA reads TGTGCCAGTATTCACAGGGGGGACACCGGGGAGCTGTTTTTT.

This clone was detected a few times. This sequence joins TRBV10-3 and TRBJ1-1, with 10 bases identical to TRBD1. CDR1 ENHRY and CDR2 SYGVKD come from the germline V gene. CDR3 length: 14 residues. V gave up 4 bases and J gave up 5 bases; unmatched junction bases: 4. This chain's CDR3 is CAISGGQGGTEAFF. The CDR3 DNA reads TGTGCCATCAGTGGTGGACAGGGGGGGACTGAAGCTTTCTTT.

The chain couples TRBV4-2 to TRBJ2-3, with D possibly TRBD2 on 5 matching bases. The CDR3 is 16 residues long. Trimming pared 1 base from V and 1 base from J, leaving 12 bases between. Per germline, CDR1 LGHNA and CDR2 YNFKEQ. Here the CDR3 DNA reads TGTGCCAGCAGCCAAGCATCGGCCGGGGGCACAGATACGCAGTATTTT. Translated, it gives CASSQASAGGTDTQYF.

The genes are TRBV29-1 and TRBJ2-7; D ambiguous. The germline V gene has CDR1 SQVTM and CDR2 ANQGSEA. This CDR3 spans 14 amino acids. Trimming cost V 3 bases and J 2 bases, with 14 bases left between them. The CDR3 DNA is TGCAGCGTTGAGTTGTCCCAGGCCACCTACGAGCAGTACTTC. Amino acids: CSVELSQATYEQYF.